Presented here are 30 T cell receptor beta chains from one specimen sequenced in a study of blood T cell repertoires in COVID-19. Measured with immunoSEQ multiplex PCR; TCRdb has only the in-frame clones, and not every one. This sample has about 80,000 clones, with about 84% found just once. Source material: peripheral blood. The receptor set was obtained from a human donor in a cohort sampled during active COVID-19.

V gene TRBV2 combines with J gene TRBJ1-6; D perhaps matches TRBD1 (5 bases). The CDR3 has 14 amino acids. V was pared by 10 bases and J by 4 bases, with 14 bases between. The germline V gene has CDR1 SNHLY and CDR2 FYNNEI. CDR3 region: CATKEGQYNSPLHF. DNA for the CDR3: TGTGCCACCAAGGAGGGGCAGTATAATTCACCCCTCCACTTT. Supplemented by reference TRBV2 and TRBJ1-6, the full variable domain reads EPEVTQTPSHQVTQMGQEVILRCVPISNHLYFYWYRQILGQKVEFLVSFYNNEISEKSEIFDDQFSVERPDGSNFTLKIRSTKLEDSAMYFCATKEGQYNSPLHFGNGTRLTVT.

V is TRBV18 and J is TRBJ1-2; tentative D call: TRBD1 (6 bases). V gave up 2 bases and J gave up 7 bases, with 8 bases separating them. The germline V gene encodes CDR1 KGHSH and CDR2 LQKENI. The CDR3 has 12 amino acids. CDR3 sequence: CASSPAQGGYTF. The CDR3 DNA sequence: TGTGCCAGCTCACCAGCACAGGGTGGCTACACCTTC.

The table lists this clone with a count of one. This chain connects TRBV5-6 to TRBJ2-5; D is unclear. Trimming removed 6 bases from V and 1 base from J, with 13 bases in between. Germline V lookup: CDR1 SGHDT, CDR2 YYEEEE. CDR3 length equals 14 residues. The DNA of the CDR3 is TGTGCCAGCAACCTTGCGGCCAGCCAAGAGACCCAGTACTTC. This gives the protein CASNLAASQETQYF.

This chain uses TRBV1 with TRBJ2-3; the table's TRBD2 call for D was not verified on the DNA. TRBV1 is reported as a pseudogene. The CDR3 covers 15 residues. Here the CDR3 reads CTSSGGTSGAEAQYF. CDR3 DNA sequence: TGCACCAGCAGCGGCGGGACTAGCGGGGCGGAGGCGCAGTATTTT.

This clone has a single count. The chain joins TRBV6-5 to TRBJ1-1; D uncertain. V shed 5 bases and J shed 4 bases, with 5 bases lying between them. Germline V gene sequence: CDR1 MNHEY, CDR2 SVGAGI. This CDR3 comprises 11 residues. CDR3 nucleotide sequence: TGTGCCAGCAGTCAGTTCACTGAAGCTTTCTTT. Translated: CASSQFTEAFF.

This chain joins TRBV19 and TRBJ2-5; D perhaps matches TRBD2 (5 bases). Trimming pared 3 bases from V and 4 bases from J, leaving 15 bases between. CDR3 length equals 15 residues. Germline CDR1 and CDR2: LNHDA and SQIVND (reference sequence). The CDR3 reads CASSIGGDFGETQYF. DNA of the CDR3: TGTGCCAGTAGTATCGGAGGTGACTTCGGAGAGACCCAGTACTTC.

This rearrangement joins TRBV13 to TRBJ2-1, with TRBD2 matching over 10 bases. Germline CDR1 reads PRHDT; CDR2 reads FYEKMQ (reference sequence). The V gene end was trimmed by 4 bases and the J gene end by 7 bases; junction bases not matched to a gene: 13. The CDR3 runs to 17 residues. In DNA form, the CDR3 reads TGTGCCAGCAGCTCCTACTCGGGACTAGCGTACTTAAATGAGCAGTTCTTC. This translates into CASSSYSGLAYLNEQFF. The full variable domain, completed using reference TRBV13 and TRBJ2-1, is AAGVIQSPRHLIKEKRETATLKCYPIPRHDTVYWYQQGPGQDPQFLISFYEKMQSDKGSIPDRFSAQQFSDYHSELNMSSLELGDSALYFCASSSYSGLAYLNEQFFGPGTRLTVL.

The chain employs TRBV3-1 (or the pseudogene TRBV3-2) and TRBJ1-2, with 9 bases fitting TRBD1. Germline assignment: CDR1 LGHDT and CDR2 YNNKEL (reference sequence). The CDR3 spans 15 residues. V was clipped by 3 bases and J by 3 bases; unmatched bases: 5. The CDR3 DNA reads as TGTGCCAGCAGCCACGGACAGGGGAAATACTATGGCTACACCTTC. Its translation is CASSHGQGKYYGYTF.

The genes are TRBV11-2 and TRBJ1-2; TRBD1 agrees at 9 bases. J lost 5 bases, V lost 3 bases, and 4 bases had no gene match. The CDR3 runs to 14 residues. CDR1 is SGHAT, CDR2 FQNNGV, per germline. CDR3: CASSLGTGRYGYTF. The CDR3 DNA reads TGTGCCAGCAGCTTGGGGACAGGGCGTTATGGCTACACCTTC.

The gene calls are TRBV2 and TRBJ2-7, with 13 bases fitting TRBD2. The CDR3 has 18 residues. Germline trimming cut 6 bases from V and 2 bases from J; bases unmatched to any gene: 13. CDR1 and CDR2 from the germline V gene are SNHLY and FYNNEI. The CDR3 region has the DNA TGTGCCAGCAGACGATGGACTAGCGGGGGAGTTAAAACCTACGAGCAGTACTTC. This codes for CASRRWTSGGVKTYEQYF.

The gene calls are TRBV5-6 and TRBJ2-3, with TRBD1 identical over 7 bases. J was trimmed by 2 bases and V by 2 bases; bases with no gene match: 8. The V gene's germline CDR1 is SGHDT and CDR2 YYEEEE. The CDR3 loop spans 16 amino acids. CDR3: CASSLLQGFSTDTQYF. In DNA, the CDR3 is TGTGCCAGCAGCTTATTACAGGGGTTTTCCACAGATACGCAGTATTTT.

The chain uses TRBV29-1 and TRBJ1-2; D gene ambiguous. With 6 bases removed from V and 0 bases from J, the gap between germline ends came to 11 bases. Germline CDR1 reads SQVTM; CDR2 reads ANQGSEA. The CDR3 has 13 residues. CDR3 nucleotides: TGCAGCGTGCTGCGGGGTTCTAACTATGGCTACACCTTC. This gives the protein CSVLRGSNYGYTF.

The V call is TRBV25-1, the J call TRBJ1-4; 7 nucleotides match TRBD1. CDR1 is MGHDK, CDR2 SYGVNS, per germline. This CDR3 region has 16 residues. Trimming at V came to 6 bases and at J to 4 bases, leaving 11 bases not matched to a gene. CDR3 in amino acids: CASSPGTGAYNEKLFF. Here the CDR3 DNA reads TGTGCCAGCAGCCCAGGAACAGGGGCCTATAATGAAAAACTGTTTTTT. Full variable domain (missing parts from reference TRBV25-1 and TRBJ1-4): EADIYQTPRYLVIGTGKKITLECSQTMGHDKMYWYQQDPGMELHLIHYSYGVNSTEKGDLSSESTVSRIRTEHFPLTLESARPSHTSQYLCASSPGTGAYNEKLFFGSGTQLSVL.

The chain recombines TRBV6-6 with TRBJ2-1, with TRBD1 identical over 8 bases. CDR1 MNHNY and CDR2 SVGAGI come from the germline V gene (reference sequence). CDR3 size: 15 residues. V lost 5 bases and J lost 7; bases outside the gene matches: 10. DNA for the CDR3: TGTGCCAGCAGTGGGCAGGGGGCCTTGTTGAATGAGCAGTTCTTC. Protein: CASSGQGALLNEQFF.

This clone occurred a few times. The rearrangement joins TRBV9 to TRBJ1-3; perhaps TRBD1 as D (5 bases). V lost 4 bases, J lost 1 base, and 12 bases lay in between. The germline V gene encodes CDR1 SGDLS and CDR2 YYNGEE. The length of the CDR3 is 15 residues. This CDR3 reads CASSLGDSSGNTIYF. The CDR3 DNA sequence: TGTGCCAGCAGCCTCGGAGACAGTTCTGGAAACACCATATATTTT.

V and J are TRBV7-9 and TRBJ1-2; D gene uncertain. Germline V lookup: CDR1 SEHNR, CDR2 FQNEAQ (reference sequence). V lost 5 bases to trimming and J lost 0 bases, with 10 bases between them. CDR3 length: 14 amino acids. The CDR3 coding sequence is TGTGCCAGCAGCCCGACCGGGACTAACTATGGCTACACCTTC. Translated: CASSPTGTNYGYTF.

The chain carries TRBV18 and TRBJ1-4, with TRBD1 as a possible D gene (5 bases). V lost 3 bases and J 4 bases, leaving 12 bases between the germline ends. There are 15 residues in the CDR3. Germline V gene sequence: CDR1 KGHSH, CDR2 LQKENI. The CDR3 here is CASSPGSGVNEKLFF. In DNA, the CDR3 is TGTGCCAGCTCACCTGGCTCGGGGGTTAATGAAAAACTGTTTTTT. The full variable domain, with the rest looked up from reference TRBV18 and TRBJ1-4, is NAGVMQNPRHLVRRRGQEARLRCSPMKGHSHVYWYRQLPEEGLKFMVYLQKENIIDESGMPKERFSAEFPKEGPSILRIQQVVRGDSAAYFCASSPGSGVNEKLFFGSGTQLSVL.

The chain has TRBV19 and TRBJ2-7; 9 bases match TRBD1. CDR1 and CDR2 from the germline V gene are LNHDA and SQIVND (reference sequence). CDR3 size: 14 residues. V lost 6 bases and J lost 6; bases outside the gene matches: 9. CDR3: CASRQPGQGPEQYF. CDR3 in DNA: TGTGCCAGTAGACAACCGGGACAGGGCCCCGAGCAGTACTTC. The full variable domain, completed using reference TRBV19 and TRBJ2-7, is DGGITQSPKYLFRKEGQNVTLSCEQNLNHDAMYWYRQDPGQGLRLIYYSQIVNDFQKGDIAEGYSVSREKKESFPLTVTSAQKNPTAFYLCASRQPGQGPEQYFGPGTRLTVT.

This clone was seen a handful of times. The gene calls are TRBV4-2 and TRBJ2-5, with D possibly TRBD1 on 6 matching bases. The V gene's germline CDR1 is LGHNA and CDR2 YNFKEQ. CDR3 length equals 14 residues. V dropped 4 bases and J dropped 3 bases, with 12 bases sitting between them. The CDR3 DNA reads TGTGCCAGCAGCCCGGACAGAACCAAAGAGACCCAGTACTTC. Protein product: CASSPDRTKETQYF.

The CDR3 region has the DNA TGTGCCAGCAGCGGTCGGTCGGGTAATGAAAAACTGTTTTTT. This codes for CASSGRSGNEKLFF. The V call is TRBV9, the J call TRBJ1-4; D not certain. Germline V CDR1 and CDR2: SGDLS, YYNGEE. The CDR3 extends over 14 amino acids. V shed 3 bases and J shed 4 bases, with 10 bases lying between them.

The chain is built from TRBV18 and TRBJ2-1, with 12 bases fitting TRBD1. This CDR3 contains 18 residues. Germline V gene lookup returns CDR1 KGHSH and CDR2 LQKENI. V was pared by 6 bases and J by 8 bases, with 17 bases of the junction left unmatched. CDR3 region: CASSPGQGARVAGDEQFF. DNA of the CDR3: TGTGCCAGCTCCCCGGGACAGGGGGCAAGGGTAGCCGGCGATGAGCAGTTCTTC.

The chain uses TRBV5-1 and TRBJ2-1; the D gene is possibly TRBD1 (6 bases). Germline CDR1 reads SGHRS; CDR2 reads YFSETQ. V was trimmed by 4 bases and J by 4 bases, leaving 12 bases between them. This CDR3 is built from 14 residues. CDR3 residues: CASSGLTGYNEQFF. DNA for the CDR3: TGCGCCAGCAGCGGATTAACAGGGTACAATGAGCAGTTCTTC.

V and J are TRBV27 and TRBJ2-7, with D tentatively TRBD2 (6 bases). CDR1 is MNHEY and CDR2 is SMNVEV in the germline V gene (reference sequence). Trimming left V 8 bases short and J 4 bases short, with 18 bases between. The CDR3 covers 14 residues. CDR3 coding DNA: TGTGCCAGCGGCTATGGACTACCTCTATACGAGCAGTACTTC. Translation gives CASGYGLPLYEQYF.

The V and J genes are TRBV19 and TRBJ1-1; perhaps TRBD1 as D (5 bases). Between the trimmed V and J ends, which lost 7 bases and 5 bases, there was a span of 14 bases. Per the germline V gene, CDR1 is LNHDA and CDR2 is SQIVND (reference sequence). CDR3 length: 13 residues. CDR3 sequence: CASKEGDWTEAFF. The CDR3 DNA reads TGTGCCAGTAAAGAAGGGGATTGGACTGAAGCTTTCTTT.

This clone was counted once. The chain combines TRBV20-1 with TRBJ1-4, with a tentative D call TRBD1 (5 bases). The CDR3 consists of 13 residues. The ends were cut back, 3 bases at V and 8 bases at J, with 13 bases in the middle. Germline CDR1 is DFQATT and CDR2 is SNEGSKA (reference sequence). The CDR3 reads CSASREGIEKLFF. As DNA, the CDR3 is TGCAGTGCTAGTAGGGAGGGGATCGAAAAACTGTTTTTT.

This chain connects TRBV19 to TRBJ1-1; 10 positions agree with TRBD1. From germline, CDR1 is LNHDA and CDR2 SQIVND (reference sequence). The trim removed 5 bases at V and 4 bases at J, leaving 7 bases unmatched. This CDR3 comprises 15 residues. CDR3 nucleotides: TGTGCCAGTAGTTTCGCGACAGGGGGCTTCACTGAAGCTTTCTTT. Translation gives CASSFATGGFTEAFF.

This chain joins TRBV10-3 and TRBJ1-2; D is perhaps TRBD1 (5 bases). Germline V CDR1 and CDR2: ENHRY, SYGVKD. This CDR3 spans 14 amino acids. Trimming left V 6 bases short and J 0 bases short, with 11 bases between. The CDR3 reads CAISRTPTNYGYTF. The CDR3 bases are TGTGCCATCAGCCGGACACCTACTAACTATGGCTACACCTTC.

The V gene is TRBV28, the J gene TRBJ1-2, with 8 bases fitting TRBD1. The CDR3 is 13 residues long. The junction had 2 bases not matched to a gene; V was cut back by 3 bases and J by 5 bases. Germline V gene sequence: CDR1 MDHEN, CDR2 SYDVKM. CDR3 amino acids: CASSFTGGYGYTF. CDR3 bases: TGTGCCAGCAGTTTCACAGGGGGGTATGGCTACACCTTC.

J is TRBJ2-1 and V is TRBV2, with TRBD2 matching over 8 bases. This CDR3 contains 14 residues. Germline V gives CDR1 SNHLY, CDR2 FYNNEI. After removal of 7 bases from V and 7 bases from J, the junction contained 9 bases not matched to a gene. The CDR3 here is CASTLTGGPNEQFF. For the CDR3, the DNA is TGTGCCAGCACCCTAACGGGGGGGCCGAATGAGCAGTTCTTC.

The chain combines TRBV3-1 (or the pseudogene TRBV3-2) with TRBJ2-1; 10 bases line up with TRBD1. With V trimmed by 2 bases and J by 16 bases, 11 bases remained unmatched. The germline CDR1 and CDR2 sequences are LGHDT and YNNKEL (reference sequence). This CDR3 spans 14 amino acids. The CDR3 is CASSQYGTGTGEFF. The CDR3 nucleotides are TGTGCCAGCAGCCAATATGGAACCGGGACAGGGGAATTCTTC.